This T cell receptor (beta chain) was recorded in a study of CD8+ T cells in alopecia areata (dated by TCRdb to 2016 to 2019). Regarding the study in general: Treated patients were enrolled in an open-label pilot trial of oral tofacitinib, 5 to 10 mg twice daily, for moderate-to-severe alopecia areata. Patients on tofacitinib were biopsied at baseline and after 4 and 24 weeks of treatment, and several of the patients also had a later scalp biopsy. In both human patients and the C3H/HeJ mouse model, the study applied high-throughput TCRbeta sequencing to look at T cell clonal expansion in alopecia areata. RNA was obtained with the PAXgene miRNA kit for fixed scalp, the miRNeasy kit for PBMCs, and the RNeasy kit for mouse skin. Clonality in the scalp was compared among normal scalp (n=4), patchy alopecia areata scalp (n=8), and alopecia totalis/universalis scalp (n=8). On the human side, TCRbeta sequencing was run on scalp tissue and on sorted CD4+ and CD8+ peripheral blood T cells from healthy controls and from alopecia areata patients with either patchy or totalis/universalis disease. Tofacitinib was administered for 6 to 18 months, and 6 months of follow-up off drug were then conducted to assess delayed response and recurrence. TCRbeta CDR3 regions were amplified by immunoSEQ multiplex PCR with 35 Vbeta forward and 13 Jbeta reverse primers. What the work shows at the level of the full study, not this receptor alone: Higher clonality and more expanded CD8+ clones were observed in lesional scalp than in normal scalp, particularly in alopecia totalis/universalis, a finding suggestive of antigenic drive. Resident alphabeta T cells in normal human skin are also sequenced, complicating scalp TCR repertoire analysis, unlike mouse skin dominated by gammadelta T cells. Shared TCR sequences between patients were less evident than in mice, which may be partly attributable to HLA diversity in the patient population.

Library preparation employed the immunoSEQ multiplex PCR assay. For TCR sequencing, RNA was extracted from every sample and reverse transcribed into cDNA to serve as template. SuperScript III was used for first-strand cDNA synthesis, primed with a 2:1 mix of oligo-dT and random hexamers. A synthetic immune receptor repertoire was used to assess amplification bias, and residual bias was removed computationally. As for how the authors treated the data: Raw reads were preprocessed to remove errors, and CDR3 was defined by IMGT conventions from the conserved cysteine to phenylalanine. To get clonality, Shannon entropy was normalized by log2 of the number of productive unique TCRs and the result was subtracted from 1. Whether each scalp clone was CD4 or CD8 was inferred by checking scalp TCRbeta sequences against the CD4 and CD8 repertoires from sorted blood. TCRdb limited this immuneACCESS table to in-frame rearrangements with V and J called. A share of clones is missing; checked studies link under half to unresolved V genes, and the rest is unexplained. Clone size and the V and J calls come from that table; the DNA yielded D and trimming. The sample yields about 97,000 clones; about 40% were counted once. The ten largest clones take up around 1.5% of the sample.

Concerning this clone: What this receptor recognizes is not known. There are no base qualities to consult, and no much larger clone falls within one base.

Lesional scalp punch biopsies and peripheral blood were obtained from alopecia areata patients. After PBMCs were isolated by density centrifugation and stained for CD3, CD4 and CD8, a FACSAria was used to sort CD4+ and CD8+ T cells. CDR1 SQVTM and CDR2 ANQGSEA were looked up in the germline V gene. V has 7 bases trimmed and J has 6 bases trimmed; junction bases matching no gene number 4. The CDR3 has 13 amino acids, counting the end cysteine and phenylalanine. Only the CDR3 DNA stays, 39 bases, in frame from base 1. The TCR comes from a human donor with alopecia areata. The chain uses TRBV29-1 and TRBJ2-1; 12 bases in between match TRBD2. The sample taken for sequencing was CD4+ T cells sorted from blood. The nucleotides read TGCAGCGCTGAGACTAGCGGGAGCAATGAGCAGTTCTTC. This gives the protein CSAETSGSNEQFF.